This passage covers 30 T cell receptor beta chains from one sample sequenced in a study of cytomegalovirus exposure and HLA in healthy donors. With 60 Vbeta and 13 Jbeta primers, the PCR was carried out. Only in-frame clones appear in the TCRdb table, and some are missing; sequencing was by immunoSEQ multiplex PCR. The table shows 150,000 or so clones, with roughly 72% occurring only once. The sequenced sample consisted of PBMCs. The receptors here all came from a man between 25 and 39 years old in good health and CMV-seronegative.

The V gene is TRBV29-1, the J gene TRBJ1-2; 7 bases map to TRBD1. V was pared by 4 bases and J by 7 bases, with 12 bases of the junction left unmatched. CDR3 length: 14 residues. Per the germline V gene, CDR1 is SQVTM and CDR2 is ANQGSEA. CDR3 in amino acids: CSVGQGVKGIGYTF. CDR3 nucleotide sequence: TGCAGCGTTGGACAGGGCGTAAAAGGAATTGGCTACACCTTC.

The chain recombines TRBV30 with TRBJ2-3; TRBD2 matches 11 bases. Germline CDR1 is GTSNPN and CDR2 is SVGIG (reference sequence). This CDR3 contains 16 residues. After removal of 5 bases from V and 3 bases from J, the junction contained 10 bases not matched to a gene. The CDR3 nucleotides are TGTGCCTGGTCGAATAAGACTAGCGGGGCGACAGATACGCAGTATTTT. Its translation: CAWSNKTSGATDTQYF.

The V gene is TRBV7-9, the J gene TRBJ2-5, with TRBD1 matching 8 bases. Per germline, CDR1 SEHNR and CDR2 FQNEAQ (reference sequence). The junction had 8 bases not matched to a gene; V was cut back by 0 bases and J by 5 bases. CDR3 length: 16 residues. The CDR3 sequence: CASSLAGTGRAETQYF. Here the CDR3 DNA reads TGTGCCAGCAGCTTAGCGGGGACAGGAAGGGCGGAGACCCAGTACTTC.

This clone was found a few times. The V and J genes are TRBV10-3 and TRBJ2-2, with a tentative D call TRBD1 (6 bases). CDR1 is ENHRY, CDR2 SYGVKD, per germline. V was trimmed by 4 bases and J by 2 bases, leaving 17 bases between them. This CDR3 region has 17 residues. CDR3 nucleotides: TGTGCCATCAGTGGAAACACAAAGGACAGTAACACCGGGGAGCTGTTTTTT. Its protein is CAISGNTKDSNTGELFF.

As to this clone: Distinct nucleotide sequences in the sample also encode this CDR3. CDR3 region: CASSQDRVSPLHF. Written as DNA, the CDR3 is TGCGCCAGCAGCCAAGATCGGGTTTCACCCCTCCACTTT. The chain carries TRBV4-1 and TRBJ1-6; D call uncertain. This CDR3 region has 13 residues. CDR1 is MGHRA and CDR2 is YSYEKL in the germline V gene. V lost 0 bases and J lost 9, with 6 bases in between.

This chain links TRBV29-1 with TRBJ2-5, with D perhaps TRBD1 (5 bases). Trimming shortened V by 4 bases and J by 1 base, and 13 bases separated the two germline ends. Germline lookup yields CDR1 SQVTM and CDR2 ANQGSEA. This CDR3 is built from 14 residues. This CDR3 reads CSVVRLDSQETQYF. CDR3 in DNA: TGCAGCGTTGTTCGGCTTGACAGCCAAGAGACCCAGTACTTC.

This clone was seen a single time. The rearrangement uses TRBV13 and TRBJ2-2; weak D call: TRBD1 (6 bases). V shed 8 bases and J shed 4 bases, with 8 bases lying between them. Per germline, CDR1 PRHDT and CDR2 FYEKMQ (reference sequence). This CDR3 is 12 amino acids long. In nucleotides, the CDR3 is TGTGCCAGCCGCAGGGGCACCGGGGAGCTGTTTTTT. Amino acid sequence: CASRRGTGELFF.

The chain's CDR3 is CASSPAGTGDGYTF. The CDR3, as DNA: TGTGCCAGCAGTCCCGCCGGGACAGGGGATGGCTACACCTTC. The V and J genes are TRBV28 and TRBJ1-2; TRBD1 aligns across 10 bases. CDR3 length: 14 amino acids. Germline V gene sequence: CDR1 MDHEN, CDR2 SYDVKM. With 5 bases clipped from V and 6 bases from J, the junction kept 6 bases outside the gene matches.

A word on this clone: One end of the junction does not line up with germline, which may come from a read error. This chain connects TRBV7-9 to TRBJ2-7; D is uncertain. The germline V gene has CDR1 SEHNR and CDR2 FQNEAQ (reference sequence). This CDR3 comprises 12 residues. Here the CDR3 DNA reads TGTTCCAGCAGCTTAGTATCCGACGAGCAGTACTTC. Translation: CSSSLVSDEQYF.

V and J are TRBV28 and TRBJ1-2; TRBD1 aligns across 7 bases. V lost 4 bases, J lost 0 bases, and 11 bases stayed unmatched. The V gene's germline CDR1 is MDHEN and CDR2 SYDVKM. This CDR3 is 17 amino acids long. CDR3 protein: CASSSSLTGTANYGYTF. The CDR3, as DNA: TGTGCCAGCAGTTCCTCCCTAACCGGGACAGCTAACTATGGCTACACCTTC.

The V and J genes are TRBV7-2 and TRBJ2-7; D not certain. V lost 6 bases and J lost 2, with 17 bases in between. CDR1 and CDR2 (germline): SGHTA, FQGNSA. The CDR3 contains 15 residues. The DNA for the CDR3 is TGTGCCAGCAGTCCCGCCCGTATACTAACCTACGAGCAGTACTTC. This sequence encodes CASSPARILTYEQYF.

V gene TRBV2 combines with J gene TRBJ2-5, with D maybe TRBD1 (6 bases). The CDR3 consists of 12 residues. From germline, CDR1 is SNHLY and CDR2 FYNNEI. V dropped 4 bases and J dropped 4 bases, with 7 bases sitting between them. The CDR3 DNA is TGTGCCAGCAGTGGCAGGGGAGAGACCCAGTACTTC. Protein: CASSGRGETQYF.

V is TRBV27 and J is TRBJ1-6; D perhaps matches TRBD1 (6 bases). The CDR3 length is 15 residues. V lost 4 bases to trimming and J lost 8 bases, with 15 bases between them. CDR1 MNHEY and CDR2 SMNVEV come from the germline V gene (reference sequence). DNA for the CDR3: TGTGCCAGCAGTTGGGGGCGGCAGGGGTATTCACCCCTCCACTTT. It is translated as CASSWGRQGYSPLHF.

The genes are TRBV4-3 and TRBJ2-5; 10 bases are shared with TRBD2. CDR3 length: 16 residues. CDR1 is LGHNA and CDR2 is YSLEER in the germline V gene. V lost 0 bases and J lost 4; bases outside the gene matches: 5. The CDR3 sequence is CASSQESASGRETQYF. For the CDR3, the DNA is TGCGCCAGCAGCCAAGAATCGGCTAGCGGGAGAGAGACCCAGTACTTC.

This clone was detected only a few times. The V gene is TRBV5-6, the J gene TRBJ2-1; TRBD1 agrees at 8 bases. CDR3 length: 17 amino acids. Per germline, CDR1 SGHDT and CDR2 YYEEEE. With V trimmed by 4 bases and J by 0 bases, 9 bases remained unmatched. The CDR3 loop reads CASSTGQGLSSYNEQFF. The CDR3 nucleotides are TGTGCCAGCAGCACAGGACAGGGATTGAGCTCCTACAATGAGCAGTTCTTC.

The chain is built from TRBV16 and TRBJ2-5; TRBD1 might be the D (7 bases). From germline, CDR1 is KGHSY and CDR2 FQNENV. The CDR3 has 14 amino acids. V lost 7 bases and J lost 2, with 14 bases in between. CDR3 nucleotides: TGTGCCAGCATTCCCGCGGGACAGCAAGAGACCCAGTACTTC. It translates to CASIPAGQQETQYF.

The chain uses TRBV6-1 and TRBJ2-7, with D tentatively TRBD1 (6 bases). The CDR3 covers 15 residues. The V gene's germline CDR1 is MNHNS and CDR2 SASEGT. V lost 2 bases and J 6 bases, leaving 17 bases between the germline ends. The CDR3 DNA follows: TGTGCCAGCAGTGAACGTAGGACCAAAGGGGGCGAGCAGTACTTC. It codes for CASSERRTKGGEQYF.

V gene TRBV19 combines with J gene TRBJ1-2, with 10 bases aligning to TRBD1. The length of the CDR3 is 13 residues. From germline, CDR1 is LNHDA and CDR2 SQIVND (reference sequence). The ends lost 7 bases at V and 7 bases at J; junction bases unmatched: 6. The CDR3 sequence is CASTRGQGPGYTF. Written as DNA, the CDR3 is TGTGCCAGTACGAGGGGACAGGGGCCTGGCTACACCTTC.

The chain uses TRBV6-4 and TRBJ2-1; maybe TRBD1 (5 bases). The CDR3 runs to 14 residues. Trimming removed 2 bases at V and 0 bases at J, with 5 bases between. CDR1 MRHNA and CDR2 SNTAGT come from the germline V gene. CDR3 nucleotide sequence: TGTGCCAGCAGTGACGACAGCTCCTACAATGAGCAGTTCTTC. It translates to CASSDDSSYNEQFF.

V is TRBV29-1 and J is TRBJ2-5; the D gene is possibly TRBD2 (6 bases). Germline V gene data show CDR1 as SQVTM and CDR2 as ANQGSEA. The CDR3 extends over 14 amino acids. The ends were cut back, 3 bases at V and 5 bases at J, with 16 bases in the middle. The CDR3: CSVDGTGVGETQYF. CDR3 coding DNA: TGCAGCGTTGATGGGACGGGGGTAGGGGAGACCCAGTACTTC.

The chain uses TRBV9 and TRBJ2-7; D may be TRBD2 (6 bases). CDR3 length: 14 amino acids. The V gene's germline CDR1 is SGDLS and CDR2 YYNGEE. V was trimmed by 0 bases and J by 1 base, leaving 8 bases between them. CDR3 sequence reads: CASSVDRESYEQYF. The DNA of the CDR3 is TGTGCCAGCAGCGTAGACCGGGAGTCCTACGAGCAGTACTTC.

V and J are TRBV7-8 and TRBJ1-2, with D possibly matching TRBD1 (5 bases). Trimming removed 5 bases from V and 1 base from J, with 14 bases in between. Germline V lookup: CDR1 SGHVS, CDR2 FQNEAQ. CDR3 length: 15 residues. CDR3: CASSPGRGSNYGYTF. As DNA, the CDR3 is TGTGCCAGCAGCCCCGGACGGGGGAGTAACTATGGCTACACCTTC.

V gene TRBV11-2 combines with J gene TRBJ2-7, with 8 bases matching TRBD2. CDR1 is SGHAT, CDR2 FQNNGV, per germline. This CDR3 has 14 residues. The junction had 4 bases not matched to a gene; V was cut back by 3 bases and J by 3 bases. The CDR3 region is CASSFGRGVYEQYF. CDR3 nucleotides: TGTGCCAGCAGCTTCGGGCGGGGGGTCTACGAGCAGTACTTC.

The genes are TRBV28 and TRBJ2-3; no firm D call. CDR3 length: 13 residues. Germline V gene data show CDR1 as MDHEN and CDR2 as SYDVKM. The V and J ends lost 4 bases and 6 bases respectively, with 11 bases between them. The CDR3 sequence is CASSYNVADTQYF. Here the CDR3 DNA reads TGTGCCAGCAGTTATAATGTTGCGGATACGCAGTATTTT.

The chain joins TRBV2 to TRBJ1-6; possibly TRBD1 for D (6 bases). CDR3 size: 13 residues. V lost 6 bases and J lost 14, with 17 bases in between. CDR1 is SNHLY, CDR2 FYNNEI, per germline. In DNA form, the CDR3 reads TGTGCCAGCAGCCCCGGGCCAGGGGCGGCCCTCCACTTT. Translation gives CASSPGPGAALHF.

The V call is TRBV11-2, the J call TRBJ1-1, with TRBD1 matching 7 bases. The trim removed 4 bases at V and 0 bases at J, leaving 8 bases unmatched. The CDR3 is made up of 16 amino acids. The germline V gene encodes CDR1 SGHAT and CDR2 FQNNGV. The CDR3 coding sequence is TGTGCCAGCAGCTCGGGACAGAATAACTTGAACACTGAAGCTTTCTTT. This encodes CASSSGQNNLNTEAFF.

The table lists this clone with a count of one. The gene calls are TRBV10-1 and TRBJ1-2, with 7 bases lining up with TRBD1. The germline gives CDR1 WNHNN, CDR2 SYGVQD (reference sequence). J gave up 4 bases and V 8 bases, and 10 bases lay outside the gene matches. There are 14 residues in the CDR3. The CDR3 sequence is CASEDRKRSYGYTF. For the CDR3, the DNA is TGCGCCAGCGAGGACAGGAAGAGATCCTATGGCTACACCTTC.

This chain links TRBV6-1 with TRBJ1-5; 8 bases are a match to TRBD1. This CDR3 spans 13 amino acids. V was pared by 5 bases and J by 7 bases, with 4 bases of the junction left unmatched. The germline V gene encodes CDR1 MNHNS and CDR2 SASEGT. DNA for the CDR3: TGTGCCAGCAGTCCGACAGGGGAACAGCCCCAGCATTTT. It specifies CASSPTGEQPQHF.

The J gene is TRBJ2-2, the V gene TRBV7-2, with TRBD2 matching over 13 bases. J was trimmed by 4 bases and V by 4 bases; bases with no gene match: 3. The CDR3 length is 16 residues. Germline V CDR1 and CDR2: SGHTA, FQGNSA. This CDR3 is CASSWTSGGLTGELFF. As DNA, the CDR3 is TGTGCCAGCAGCTGGACTAGCGGGGGCCTCACCGGGGAGCTGTTTTTT.

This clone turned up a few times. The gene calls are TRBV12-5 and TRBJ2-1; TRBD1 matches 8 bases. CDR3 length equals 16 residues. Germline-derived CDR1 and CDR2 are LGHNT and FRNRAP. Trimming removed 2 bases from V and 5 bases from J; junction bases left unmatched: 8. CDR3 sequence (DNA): TGTGCTAGTGGTTTGTCTACAGGGGGTAGCAACAATGAGCAGTTCTTC. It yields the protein CASGLSTGGSNNEQFF.